Below are 21 T cell receptor beta chains sequenced from a single sample in a study of shared T cell receptors in the human thymus. Using immunoSEQ multiplex PCR, the repertoire was profiled, and TCRdb retains in-frame clones only, with some absent. This table has 600,000 or so clones, about 90% appearing once. These data also featured in a second study, about human thymus T cells.

Sequencing was done on a sample of thymocytes. The receptors come from a boy under two years old with a congenital heart defect.

The chain carries TRBV27 and TRBJ2-7; 15 bases are shared with TRBD2. The V gene's germline CDR1 is MNHEY and CDR2 SMNVEV (reference sequence). Trimming removed 4 bases from V and 13 bases from J; junction bases left unmatched: 8. The length of the CDR3 is 14 residues. CDR3 sequence reads: CASSWGTSGGLRYF. The CDR3 DNA reads as TGTGCCAGCAGTTGGGGGACTAGCGGGGGGTTGCGTTACTTC.

V gene TRBV19 combines with J gene TRBJ2-1, with D tentatively TRBD2 (5 bases). Trimming removed 5 bases from V and 0 bases from J, with 14 bases in between. Germline values: CDR1 LNHDA, CDR2 SQIVND (reference sequence). CDR3 length equals 16 residues. The CDR3 protein is CASSSGYTSSYNEQFF. In DNA, the CDR3 is TGTGCCAGTAGTTCGGGATATACGAGCTCCTACAATGAGCAGTTCTTC.

The rearrangement joins TRBV4-2 to TRBJ1-5; 8 nucleotides line up with TRBD1. The junction had 10 bases not matched to a gene; V was cut back by 0 bases and J by 6 bases. Germline V CDR1 and CDR2: LGHNA, YNFKEQ. There are 17 residues in the CDR3. The CDR3 protein is CASSQEPYGQGTQPQHF. CDR3 sequence (DNA): TGTGCCAGCAGCCAAGAGCCGTACGGACAGGGAACTCAGCCCCAGCATTTT.

The rearrangement joins TRBV2 to TRBJ2-7, with D maybe TRBD1 (6 bases). CDR3 length: 14 amino acids. Germline CDR1 is SNHLY and CDR2 is FYNNEI. Trimming took 3 bases from V and 6 from J, leaving 15 bases between them. Here the CDR3 reads CASSDWGRFSEQYF. The CDR3 nucleotides are TGTGCCAGCAGTGATTGGGGGCGGTTTTCCGAGCAGTACTTC.

This clone appeared once. V usage is TRBV28 and J usage is TRBJ2-7, with 7 bases lining up with TRBD1. The germline V gene encodes CDR1 MDHEN and CDR2 SYDVKM. The trim removed 10 bases at V and 0 bases at J, leaving 12 bases unmatched. This CDR3 region has 15 residues. The CDR3: CAIQPGQDRSYEQYF. The CDR3 region has the DNA TGTGCCATCCAACCCGGACAGGACCGCTCCTACGAGCAGTACTTC.

The V and J genes are TRBV6-6 and TRBJ1-5, with TRBD1 identical over 8 bases. Unmatched junction bases numbered 9, after V lost 2 bases and J lost 6 bases. Germline values: CDR1 MNHNY, CDR2 SVGAGI (reference sequence). CDR3 length: 16 amino acids. The CDR3 reads CASSYPFDRGGQPQHF. The CDR3 nucleotides read TGTGCCAGCAGTTACCCCTTTGACAGGGGAGGTCAGCCCCAGCATTTT.

The chain links TRBV29-1 to TRBJ2-5; D possibly corresponds to TRBD1 (6 bases). The germline gives CDR1 SQVTM, CDR2 ANQGSEA. V shed 5 bases and J shed 1 base, with 17 bases lying between them. CDR3 length: 15 residues. CDR3 sequence: CSVRPPIQGQETQYF. The CDR3 DNA is TGCAGCGTTCGGCCGCCTATACAGGGCCAAGAGACCCAGTACTTC.

V usage is TRBV6-6 and J usage is TRBJ1-4, with 7 bases identical to TRBD1. The CDR3 is 13 amino acids. In germline, CDR1 is MNHNY, CDR2 SVGAGI (reference sequence). J was trimmed by 8 bases and V by 6 bases; bases with no gene match: 6. The CDR3 DNA reads TGTGCCAGCAGACGAGGGACAGACGAAAAACTGTTTTTT. It specifies CASRRGTDEKLFF.

The chain joins TRBV7-6 to TRBJ2-7; the D gene is possibly TRBD1 (8 bases). This CDR3 has 18 residues. The germline V and J ends were trimmed by 1 base and 5 bases, with 24 bases remaining between them. Germline V gene data show CDR1 as SGHVS and CDR2 as FNYEAQ. CDR3 nucleotides: TGTGCCAGCAGCTTAGGGCGGACAGGGAGGGGGAGACGGGACGAGCAGTACTTC. Its translation: CASSLGRTGRGRRDEQYF.

CDR3 sequence: CASSQEGALRVGIRSPLHF. The CDR3 DNA follows: TGCGCCAGCAGCCAAGAAGGAGCCCTCAGGGTTGGTATAAGATCACCCCTCCACTTT. The chain has TRBV4-3 and TRBJ1-6; D might be TRBD1 (5 bases). Looked up from germline, CDR1 is LGHNA and CDR2 is YSLEER. The CDR3 loop spans 19 amino acids. The germline V and J ends were trimmed by 0 bases and 10 bases, with 25 bases remaining between them.

The V call is TRBV5-4, the J call TRBJ1-2; D is perhaps TRBD1 (6 bases). CDR3 length equals 13 residues. V lost 4 bases to trimming and J lost 3 bases, with 10 bases between them. The germline V gene has CDR1 SGHNT and CDR2 YYREEE (reference sequence). The CDR3 coding sequence is TGTGCCAGCAGCCTAAGGACAGACTATGGCTACACCTTC. Translating gives CASSLRTDYGYTF.

The chain links TRBV30 to TRBJ2-1; D is unclear. With 0 bases removed from V and 4 bases from J, the gap between germline ends came to 22 bases. Per germline, CDR1 GTSNPN and CDR2 SVGIG (reference sequence). CDR3 length: 18 amino acids. CDR3 region: CAWSVPVPSVPAYNEQFF. Written as DNA, the CDR3 is TGTGCCTGGAGTGTCCCTGTTCCGTCAGTCCCCGCTTACAATGAGCAGTTCTTC.

This rearrangement joins TRBV5-4 to TRBJ1-2; 8 nucleotides match TRBD1. Losses at the gene ends were 1 base for V and 2 bases for J; bases not matched to a gene: 1. CDR1 is SGHNT, CDR2 YYREEE, per germline (reference sequence). This CDR3 is 14 amino acids long. The CDR3 DNA reads TGTGCCAGCAGCTTGAGGGACAGGAACTATGGCTACACCTTC. The encoded protein is CASSLRDRNYGYTF.

This chain joins TRBV7-9 and TRBJ2-1; D is perhaps TRBD2 (6 bases). The germline CDR1 and CDR2 sequences are SEHNR and FQNEAQ (reference sequence). The CDR3 is made up of 15 amino acids. Trimming shortened V by 2 bases and J by 8 bases, and 16 bases separated the two germline ends. The CDR3 reads CASSLNLRGSDEQFF. CDR3 coding DNA: TGTGCCAGCAGCTTAAACCTCCGGGGGTCCGATGAGCAGTTCTTC.

The chain employs TRBV11-3 and TRBJ2-1; 14 bases are shared with TRBD2. Germline assignment: CDR1 SGHNT and CDR2 YENEEA. The junction had 6 bases not matched to a gene; V was cut back by 5 bases and J by 6 bases. The CDR3 consists of 16 residues. The CDR3 here is CASSGLAGGSTNEQFF. CDR3 nucleotide sequence: TGTGCCAGCAGCGGACTAGCGGGGGGATCCACCAATGAGCAGTTCTTC.

J is TRBJ2-3 and V is TRBV4-3, with 14 bases fitting TRBD2. The V gene's germline CDR1 is LGHNA and CDR2 YSLEER. After removal of 2 bases from V and 2 bases from J, the junction contained 15 bases not matched to a gene. This CDR3 is built from 21 residues. The CDR3 reads CASSQIFGTSGRGVPTDTQYF. The CDR3 coding sequence is TGCGCCAGCAGCCAAATTTTCGGGACTAGCGGGAGAGGTGTGCCCACAGATACGCAGTATTTT.

The chain uses TRBV6-5 and TRBJ2-7; 7 bases are a match to TRBD1. The V gene end was trimmed by 0 bases and the J gene end by 0 bases; junction bases not matched to a gene: 5. This CDR3 is built from 16 residues. Germline V gene lookup returns CDR1 MNHEY and CDR2 SVGAGI. CDR3 DNA: TGTGCCAGCAGTTACTCGGGACAGAGACGCTCCTACGAGCAGTACTTC. Its translation is CASSYSGQRRSYEQYF.

The chain couples TRBV18 to TRBJ2-2; no clear D gene. The germline V gene has CDR1 KGHSH and CDR2 LQKENI. V was cut by 1 base and J by 2 bases, with 8 bases left in between. The CDR3 loop spans 15 amino acids. This CDR3 reads CASSPQRGNTGELFF. CDR3 DNA sequence: TGTGCCAGCTCACCACAGCGTGGAAACACCGGGGAGCTGTTTTTT.

This rearrangement joins TRBV4-3 to TRBJ2-1; 8 positions match TRBD1. The germline V gene has CDR1 LGHNA and CDR2 YSLEER. This CDR3 has 14 amino acids. V shed 1 base, J shed 8 bases, and the junction held 4 bases outside the gene matches. CDR3 nucleotides: TGCGCCAGCAGCCAAGGACAGGGGAACCATGAGCAGTTCTTC. The encoded protein is CASSQGQGNHEQFF.

This chain uses TRBV4-2 with TRBJ2-2; 13 bases fit TRBD2. CDR3 size: 18 residues. V shed 1 base, J shed 5 bases, and the junction held 7 bases outside the gene matches. The germline V gene encodes CDR1 LGHNA and CDR2 YNFKEQ. The CDR3: CASSQGLAGGQETGELFF. In DNA form, the CDR3 reads TGTGCCAGCAGCCAAGGACTAGCGGGGGGCCAGGAAACCGGGGAGCTGTTTTTT.

The gene calls are TRBV27 and TRBJ1-2, with D perhaps matching TRBD1 (6 bases). This CDR3 is 17 amino acids long. Germline CDR1 reads MNHEY; CDR2 reads SMNVEV (reference sequence). The germline V and J ends were trimmed by 4 bases and 0 bases, with 18 bases remaining between them. Written as DNA, the CDR3 is TGTGCCAGCAGTTCTAGGACAGCCATCCATCCTAACTATGGCTACACCTTC. As protein: CASSSRTAIHPNYGYTF.